This T cell receptor beta chain was recorded in a study of spatial heterogeneity in lung cancer. TCRdb re-called the 5' RACE reads with MiXCR, one entry per CDR3 protein. This sample yields some 1,700 distinct CDR3 sequences, of which about 19% are seen a single time; about half belongs to the top ten. V was pared by 7 bases and J by 2 bases, with 11 bases between. This CDR3 spans 12 amino acids. Germline assignment: CDR1 SQVTM and CDR2 ANQGSEA. On this clonotype: No antigen is known for it.

Described time point: blood at routine non-recurrence follow-up after resection. The study sequenced unsorted whole RNA from tumor, nontumor lung or frozen PBMC. Overall study results and limits: Relative to follow-up, resection was when ubiquitous expanded tumor TCRs appeared more in blood.

The TCR comes from a male donor with early-stage non-small cell lung cancer. This chain links TRBV29-1 with TRBJ2-5; D tentatively fits TRBD1 or TRBD2 (5 bases each). Specimen: PBMCs, collected at follow-up. The CDR3 sequence: CSAWDEQETQYF. CDR3 bases: TGCAGCGCCTGGGACGAACAAGAGACCCAGTACTTC.